This paragraph covers one TCR beta chain sequence. There is no known antigen for this receptor. The input lacks base qualities; no much larger clone sits a single base away. For repertoire sequencing, the TCR beta CDR3 regions were amplified from RNA transcripts. The first round was an RT-PCR using HTBI primers with the Qiagen OneStep RT-PCR kit, and this first round was followed by a second-round multiplex PCR, then size selection and purification. Sequencing of the libraries was carried out on an Illumina HiSeq2000 in paired-end mode with 100 bp reads. Regarding the original processing steps: Reads were processed with SOAPnuke, discarding reads with adapters, uncalled bases, mean Phred below 15, or no exact constant-primer or identifier match. High-quality paired reads were merged with COPE v1.2.5. Each unique nucleotide sequence was treated as a clonotype, and MiTCR v1.1 was used to align the clonotypes to the IMGT TRB V, D and J references. The analysis was limited to V-J combinations with a frequency above 0.0001, which together covered around 99% of the repertoires. A TCR clonal expansion and chaos score per V-J combination was defined as the ratio of F50 clonal expansion to chaos observed in the TCRdist matrix. Welch's t-statistics and random forest were used to reduce features to about a dozen V-J combinations, which were fed into a naive Bayes classifier. The Morisita-Horn index was used to measure how similar the thyroid and blood repertoires were. TCRdb itself trimmed the public reads at Q25 with fastp, ran MiXCR and retained productive beta chains. Rows are unified per CDR3 protein, each entry keeping the most common DNA and genes. The V and J calls and clone size are TCRdb's, not the authors'. Within this sample are about 170,000 distinct CDR3 sequences, with 30% to 45% of them counted one time only. About 6% of the sample comes from the top ten.

Trimming takes 5 bases from V and 8 bases from J, and the germline ends sit 15 bases apart. From cysteine to phenylalanine, the CDR3 is 13 amino acids long. Kept here is only the CDR3 DNA, which spans 39 bases and is read in frame from base 1. The germline V gene specifies MNHNS as CDR1 and SASEGT as CDR2. Patients with ophthalmopathy had moderately to severely active disease, with a Clinical Activity Score of 3 or more, a NOSPECS grade of 4 or more, and a disease duration of less than 3 months. Patients with other autoimmune diseases, uncontrolled infections, pregnancy or lactation were excluded. Clinical symptoms, serum thyroxine, TRAb, thyroid ultrasound and orbital computed tomography formed the basis of the diagnosis. Using Ficoll-Paque density gradient centrifugation, PBMCs were isolated from about 9.2 ml of fresh peripheral blood. Trizol reagent was used to extract the total RNA, and its quality was then checked on an Agilent 2100 Bioanalyzer.

The source of the sample is a study of Graves' ophthalmopathy and Graves' hyperthyroidism (dated by TCRdb to the late 2010s). Context from the whole study: Peripheral blood was collected at initial diagnosis, prior to any treatment. To explore V-J signatures that distinguish ophthalmopathy from hyperthyroidism, a discovery set of 100 patients was enrolled, made up of 40 to 45 with ophthalmopathy and under 65 with stable hyperthyroidism. In total, approximately 130 blood samples were TCR-sequenced: under 45 ophthalmopathy, roughly 80 hyperthyroidism and some 17 hyperthyroidism-to-ophthalmopathy patients. The approximately 100 discovery patients were randomly divided into training and test sets at a 7:3 ratio. Following sample collection, hyperthyroidism patients were given methimazole at a starting dose of 30 mg daily, and ophthalmopathy patients were given high-dose intravenous methylprednisolone. The study used TCR beta repertoire signatures to distinguish Graves' ophthalmopathy from Graves' hyperthyroidism and to predict progression to ophthalmopathy. An independent validation cohort was composed of around 19 hyperthyroidism patients and more than 15 patients who later progressed from hyperthyroidism to ophthalmopathy. T-cell repertoires of thyroid tissue and blood were compared in six hyperthyroidism patients. Overall study results and their limits: Sample size was not statistically predetermined, and group allocation was not concealed from the investigators. In validation, the model predicted ophthalmopathy progression with about 64% sensitivity and about 73% specificity; around twelve predicted patients were CT-confirmed with GO in a median of approximately 6.2 months. In cross-validation, the 13-signature model distinguished ophthalmopathy from stable hyperthyroidism with 87.88% sensitivity and around 83% specificity, while in the test set the corresponding values were 80% and 75%. Most of the expanded thyroid clonotypes with a frequency above 0.001 were also detected in blood, and it was suggested that the thyroid immune response may be reflected by blood repertoires.

This receptor was identified in a woman between 40 and 55 years old with Graves' ophthalmopathy. Donor details come from another sample of the same person, matched by shared clones. This chain is built from TRBV6-1 and TRBJ1-2; tentative D gene TRBD1, with 6 bases matching. The sequencing input was peripheral blood. The DNA is as follows: TGTGCCAGCAGTCAGGACAGCATTTGGGGCTACACCTTC. This translates into CASSQDSIWGYTF.